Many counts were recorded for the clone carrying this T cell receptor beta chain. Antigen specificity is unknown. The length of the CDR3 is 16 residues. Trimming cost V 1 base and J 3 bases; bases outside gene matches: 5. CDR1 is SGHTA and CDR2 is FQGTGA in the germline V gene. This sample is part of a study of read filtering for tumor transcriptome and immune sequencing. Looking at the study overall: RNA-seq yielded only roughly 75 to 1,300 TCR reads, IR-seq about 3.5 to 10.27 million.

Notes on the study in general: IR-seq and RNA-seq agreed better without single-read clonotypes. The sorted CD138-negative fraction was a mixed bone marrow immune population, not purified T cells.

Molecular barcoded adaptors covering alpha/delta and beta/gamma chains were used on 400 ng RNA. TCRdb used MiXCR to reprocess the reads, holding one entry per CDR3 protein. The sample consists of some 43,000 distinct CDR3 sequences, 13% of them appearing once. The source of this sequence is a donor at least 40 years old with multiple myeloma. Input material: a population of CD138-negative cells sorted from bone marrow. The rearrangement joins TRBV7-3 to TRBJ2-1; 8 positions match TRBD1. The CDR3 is CASSLNRDRHYNEQFF. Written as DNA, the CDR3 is TGTGCCAGCAGCTTAAACCGGGACAGGCACTACAATGAGCAGTTCTTC.